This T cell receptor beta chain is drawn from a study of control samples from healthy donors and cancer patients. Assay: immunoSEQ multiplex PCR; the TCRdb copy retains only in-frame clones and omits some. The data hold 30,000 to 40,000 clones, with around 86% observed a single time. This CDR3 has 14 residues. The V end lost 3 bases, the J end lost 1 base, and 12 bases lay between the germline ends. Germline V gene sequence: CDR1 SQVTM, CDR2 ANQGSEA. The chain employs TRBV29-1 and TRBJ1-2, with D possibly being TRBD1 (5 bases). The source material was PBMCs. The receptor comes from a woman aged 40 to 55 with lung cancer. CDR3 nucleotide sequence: TGCAGCGTTGACAGGGAATCTCTTAACTATGGCTACACCTTC. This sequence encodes CSVDRESLNYGYTF.